This T cell receptor (beta chain) was identified in a study of CD8 T cells in ankylosing spondylitis. This clonotype was observed a few times. As the method for making TCR beta libraries, quantitative 5'-RACE with molecular barcodes was used. TCRdb reanalysed the 5' RACE reads using MiXCR and keeps one entry per CDR3 protein. The sample lists about 360,000 distinct CDR3 sequences, 20% occurring once. V lost 6 bases and J lost 4, with 13 bases in between. The CDR3 spans 14 residues. Germline loops: CDR1 SNHLY, CDR2 FYNNEI. Sample: blood, either unsorted or a sorted T cell fraction (not recorded which). The origin of this receptor is a male donor with ankylosing spondylitis or in good health (not recorded which). The V gene is TRBV2, the J gene TRBJ1-5; D remains ambiguous. CDR3 sequence (DNA): TGTGCCAGCAGCGTGACGGCGGAAAATCAGCCCCAGCATTTT. Amino acids: CASSVTAENQPQHF.